Below, one T cell receptor (beta chain) is given with its context. As yet, its antigen is unknown. The sample originates from a study of memory CD4+ T cells and cytomegalovirus serostatus. Looking at the study overall: Of the healthy Belgian adults, 9 or 10 were CMV seropositive and 24 seronegative.

Study observations and caveats: Of under 200 reported CMV TCRbeta sequences, 65 to 85 were found in memory CD4+ repertoires.

The protocol was immunoSEQ multiplex PCR, while the TCRdb copy is restricted to in-frame clones and leaves out a portion. The sample holds 58,000 or so clones, around three quarters seen once. The sort gate was single viable CD3+CD4+CD8-CD45RO+ cells for memory CD4+ T cells. CMV serostatus came from serum IgG against pp150, pp28, p38, p52. After thawing, CD4+ T cells were positively selected. Trimming shortened V by 3 bases and J by 9 bases, and 3 bases separated the two germline ends. Germline values: CDR1 SGHTA, CDR2 FQGNSA. This CDR3 has 10 residues. Sequencing used memory CD4+ T cells from blood. This sequence originates from an adult in good health and CMV-seropositive. The genes are TRBV7-2 and TRBJ2-1; unclear D gene. In nucleotides, the CDR3 is TGTGCCAGCAGCTTGGGTGAGCAGTTCTTC. Protein sequence: CASSLGEQFF.